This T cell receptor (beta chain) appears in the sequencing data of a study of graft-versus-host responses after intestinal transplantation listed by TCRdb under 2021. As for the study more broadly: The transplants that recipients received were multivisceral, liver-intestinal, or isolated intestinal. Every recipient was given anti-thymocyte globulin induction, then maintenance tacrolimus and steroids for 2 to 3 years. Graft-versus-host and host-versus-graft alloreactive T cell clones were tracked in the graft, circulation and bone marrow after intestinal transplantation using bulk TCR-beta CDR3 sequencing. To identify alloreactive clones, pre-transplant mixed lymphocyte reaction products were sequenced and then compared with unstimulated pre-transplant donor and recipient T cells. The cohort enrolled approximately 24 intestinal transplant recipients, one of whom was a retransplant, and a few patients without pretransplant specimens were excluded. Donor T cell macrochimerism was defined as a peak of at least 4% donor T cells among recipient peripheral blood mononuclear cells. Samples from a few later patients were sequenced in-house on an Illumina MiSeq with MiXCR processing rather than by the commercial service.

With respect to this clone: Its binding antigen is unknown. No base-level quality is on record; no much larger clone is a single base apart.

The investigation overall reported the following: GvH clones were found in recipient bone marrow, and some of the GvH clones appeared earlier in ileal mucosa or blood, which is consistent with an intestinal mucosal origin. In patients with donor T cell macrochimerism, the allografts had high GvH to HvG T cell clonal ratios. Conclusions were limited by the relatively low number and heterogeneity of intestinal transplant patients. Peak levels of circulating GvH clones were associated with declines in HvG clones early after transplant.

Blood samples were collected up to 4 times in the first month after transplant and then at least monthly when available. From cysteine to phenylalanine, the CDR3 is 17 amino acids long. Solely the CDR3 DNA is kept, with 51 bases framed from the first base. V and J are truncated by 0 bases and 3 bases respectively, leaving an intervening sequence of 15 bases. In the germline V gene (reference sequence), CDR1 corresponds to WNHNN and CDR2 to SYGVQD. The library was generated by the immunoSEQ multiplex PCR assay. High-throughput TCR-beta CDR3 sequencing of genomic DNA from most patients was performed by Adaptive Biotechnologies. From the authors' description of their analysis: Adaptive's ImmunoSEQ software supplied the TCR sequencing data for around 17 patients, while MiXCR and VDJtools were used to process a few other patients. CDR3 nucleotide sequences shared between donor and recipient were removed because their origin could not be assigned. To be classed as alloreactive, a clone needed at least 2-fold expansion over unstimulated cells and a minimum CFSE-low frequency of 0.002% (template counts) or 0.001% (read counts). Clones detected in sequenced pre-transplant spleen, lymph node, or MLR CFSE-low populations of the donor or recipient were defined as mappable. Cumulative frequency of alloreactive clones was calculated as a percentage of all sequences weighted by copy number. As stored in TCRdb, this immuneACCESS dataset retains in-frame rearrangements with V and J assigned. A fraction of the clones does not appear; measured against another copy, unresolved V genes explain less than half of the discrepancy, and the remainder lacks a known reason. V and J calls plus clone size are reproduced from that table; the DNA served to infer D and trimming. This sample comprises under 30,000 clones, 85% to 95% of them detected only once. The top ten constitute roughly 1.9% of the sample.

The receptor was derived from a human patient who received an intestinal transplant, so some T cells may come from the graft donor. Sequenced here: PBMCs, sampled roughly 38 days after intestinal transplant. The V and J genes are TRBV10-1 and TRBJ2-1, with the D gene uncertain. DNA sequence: TGCGCCAGCAGTGAGTCGCCGGGTAGCCGGAACTACAATGAGCAGTTCTTC. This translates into CASSESPGSRNYNEQFF.